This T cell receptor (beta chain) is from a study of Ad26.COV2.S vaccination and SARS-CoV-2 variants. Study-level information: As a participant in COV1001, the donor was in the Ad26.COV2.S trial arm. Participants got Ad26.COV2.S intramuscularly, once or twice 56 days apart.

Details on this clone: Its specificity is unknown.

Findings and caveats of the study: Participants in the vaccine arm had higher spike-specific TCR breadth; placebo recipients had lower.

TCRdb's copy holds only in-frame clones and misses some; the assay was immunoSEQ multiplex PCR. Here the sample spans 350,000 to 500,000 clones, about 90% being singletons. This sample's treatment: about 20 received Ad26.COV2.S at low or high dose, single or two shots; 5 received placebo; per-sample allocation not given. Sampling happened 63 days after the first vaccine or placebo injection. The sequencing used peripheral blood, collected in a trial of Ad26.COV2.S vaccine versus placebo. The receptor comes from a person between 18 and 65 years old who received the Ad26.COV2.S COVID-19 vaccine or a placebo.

DNA for the CDR3: TGTGCCAGCAGTGAAGTGCAGGGTGGCAATTCACCCCTCCACTTT. This codes for CASSEVQGGNSPLHF. The chain employs TRBV6-1 and TRBJ1-6; TRBD1 might be the D (5 bases). This CDR3 has 15 residues. The germline V gene has CDR1 MNHNS and CDR2 SASEGT. Trimming removed 1 base from V and 7 bases from J, with 11 bases in between.